The 13 T cell receptor beta chains reported below all come from one sample, sequenced in a study of Ad26.COV2.S vaccination and SARS-CoV-2 variants. Treatment reported: 15 to 20 received Ad26.COV2.S at low or high dose, single or two shots; about 5 received placebo; per-sample allocation not given. Sample collection was performed on day 63 after the first vaccine or placebo injection. Generated by immunoSEQ multiplex PCR, the TCRdb table keeps only in-frame clones and is missing some. Of about 350,000 clones listed, about 87% are singletons. This sample comprised peripheral blood, obtained in a trial of Ad26.COV2.S vaccine versus placebo. The receptors shown here come from a person aged 18 to 65 who received the Ad26.COV2.S COVID-19 vaccine or a placebo.

The chain joins TRBV12-3 or TRBV12-4 to TRBJ2-7; weak D call: TRBD1 (5 bases). V lost 5 bases and J 2 bases, leaving 10 bases between the germline ends. The CDR3 contains 13 residues. CDR3 sequence (DNA): TGTGCCAGCAGTCTGACAGCTACCTACGAGCAGTACTTC. This codes for CASSLTATYEQYF.

The chain is built from TRBV7-3 and TRBJ2-1; D is unresolved. Trimming took 2 bases from V and 2 from J, leaving 10 bases between them. The CDR3 runs to 15 residues. Germline CDR1 reads SGHTA; CDR2 reads FQGTGA. The CDR3 coding sequence is TGTGCCAGCAGCTTAGTGACGGATACCTACAATGAGCAGTTCTTC. Protein product: CASSLVTDTYNEQFF.

DNA for the CDR3: TGTGCCAGCTCTCGGGAGACAGGGTGGAATTCACCCCTCCACTTT. Translation gives CASSRETGWNSPLHF. V and J are TRBV18 and TRBJ1-6, with TRBD1 identical over 7 bases. The CDR3 totals 15 residues. Germline-derived CDR1 and CDR2 are KGHSH and LQKENI. The trim removed 6 bases at V and 7 bases at J, leaving 9 bases unmatched.

The V call is TRBV4-2, the J call TRBJ2-3; D gene ambiguous. V lost 1 base, J lost 4 bases, and 21 bases lay in between. The CDR3 consists of 18 residues. Germline CDR1 LGHNA, CDR2 YNFKEQ. The CDR3 bases are TGTGCCAGCAGCCAAGGATCCAGGCACGGCGGTGCTCCAGATACGCAGTATTTT. Protein sequence: CASSQGSRHGGAPDTQYF.

The rearrangement uses TRBV5-4 and TRBJ2-1; D is perhaps TRBD2 (5 bases). There are 15 residues in the CDR3. The V end lost 0 bases, the J end lost 4 bases, and 11 bases lay between the germline ends. Germline values: CDR1 SGHNT, CDR2 YYREEE (reference sequence). CDR3 DNA sequence: TGTGCCAGCAGCTTGGCCGGGAATACTTACAATGAGCAGTTCTTC. Protein sequence: CASSLAGNTYNEQFF. Looking up the rest from reference TRBV5-4 and TRBJ2-1 gives the full variable domain: ETGVTQSPTHLIKTRGQQVTLRCSSQSGHNTVSWYQQALGQGPQFIFQYYREEENGRGNFPPRFSGLQFPNYSSELNVNALELDDSALYLCASSLAGNTYNEQFFGPGTRLTVL.

The chain joins TRBV15 to TRBJ2-7; TRBD2 matches at 7 bases. CDR1 and CDR2 from the germline V gene are LNHNV and YYDKDF (reference sequence). Unmatched junction bases numbered 0, after V lost 1 base and J lost 0 bases. The CDR3 is 14 residues long. The CDR3 DNA sequence: TGTGCCACCAGCAGAGGGACTAGCTCCTACGAGCAGTACTTC. Translating gives CATSRGTSSYEQYF.

V gene TRBV6-6 combines with J gene TRBJ2-6; the D gene is possibly TRBD2 (7 bases). Looked up from germline, CDR1 is MNHNY and CDR2 is SVGAGI (reference sequence). The CDR3 totals 16 residues. V was clipped by 5 bases and J by 4 bases, with 15 bases between them. CDR3 DNA sequence: TGTGCCAGCAGTCGAAAGGGGGGGTACGGGGCCAACGTCCTGACTTTC. It specifies CASSRKGGYGANVLTF.

CDR3 coding DNA: TGCGCCAGCAGCTTTCAGGGGGTGAGGGAAAAACTGTTTTTT. It encodes CASSFQGVREKLFF. V usage is TRBV5-1 and J usage is TRBJ1-4; 7 nucleotides match TRBD1. V lost 2 bases and J lost 8; bases outside the gene matches: 6. Looked up from germline, CDR1 is SGHRS and CDR2 is YFSETQ. CDR3 length: 14 residues.

This clone showed up just a few times. This rearrangement joins TRBV6-4 to TRBJ2-2; D not resolved. This CDR3 is 17 amino acids long. Trimming removed 0 bases at V and 4 bases at J, with 15 bases between. In germline, CDR1 is MRHNA, CDR2 SNTAGT. The CDR3 here is CASSDSGGKGTTGELFF. Here the CDR3 DNA reads TGTGCCAGCAGTGACTCGGGTGGGAAGGGAACCACCGGGGAGCTGTTTTTT.

The gene calls are TRBV7-3 and TRBJ2-1, with 7 bases lining up with TRBD1. Germline V gene lookup returns CDR1 SGHTA and CDR2 FQGTGA. The CDR3 covers 15 residues. Trimming took 1 base from V and 6 from J; bases not matched to a gene: 6. The CDR3 here is CASSLRTGASNEQFF. DNA of the CDR3: TGTGCCAGCAGCTTAAGAACAGGGGCCAGCAATGAGCAGTTCTTC.

The chain joins TRBV19 to TRBJ2-1; the match to TRBD2 covers 7 bases. After removal of 3 bases from V and 7 bases from J, the junction contained 9 bases not matched to a gene. Per germline, CDR1 LNHDA and CDR2 SQIVND (reference sequence). The CDR3 consists of 15 residues. The CDR3 region is CASSMLAGAVNEQFF. The CDR3, as DNA: TGTGCCAGTAGTATGCTCGCGGGAGCCGTTAATGAGCAGTTCTTC.

The chain couples TRBV10-3 to TRBJ2-1; no reliable D call. There are 16 residues in the CDR3. Per germline, CDR1 ENHRY and CDR2 SYGVKD. With 2 bases removed from V and 4 bases from J, the gap between germline ends came to 15 bases. CDR3 protein: CAISEPISVSYNEQFF. CDR3 coding DNA: TGTGCCATCAGTGAGCCAATCTCGGTCTCATACAATGAGCAGTTCTTC.

On this clone itself: One end of the junction is discordant with germline, which a read error may explain. The chain joins TRBV5-1 to TRBJ1-4; tentatively, D is TRBD1 (6 bases). Germline V gene data show CDR1 as SGHRS and CDR2 as YFSETQ. The CDR3 consists of 14 residues. CDR3 amino acids: CASSLDRTNEKLFF. The CDR3 region has the DNA TGCGCCAGCAGTTTGGACAGAACTAATGAAAAACTGTTTTTT.